This entry is about one TCR beta chain. The data were produced by immunoSEQ multiplex PCR, yet TCRdb's version contains in-frame clones alone and is incomplete. Of around 150,000 clones in the sample, 84% were seen once. This entry is derived from a study of T cell responses to AZD1222 COVID-19 vaccine. The CDR3 is 15 amino acids. Trimming at V came to 5 bases and at J to 1 base, leaving 6 bases not matched to a gene. Germline V lookup: CDR1 SEHNR, CDR2 FQNEAQ (reference sequence). Sequenced material: peripheral blood, taken on day 0 of AZD1222 vaccination. The rearrangement joins TRBV7-9 to TRBJ1-1, with TRBD1 matching over 8 bases. The receptor's source is an adult in good health. The CDR3: CASSPVGQGNTEAFF. The CDR3 DNA reads as TGTGCCAGCAGCCCAGTTGGACAGGGGAACACTGAAGCTTTCTTT.